This T cell receptor beta chain was profiled in a study of CD8 T cells in Susac syndrome. RNA was extracted with the RNeasy kit, and a quantity of 0.5 to 1 ug was reverse transcribed using random hexamers. TCRdb itself ran the immunoSEQ multiplex PCR reads through MiXCR, one entry per CDR3 protein. The repertoire holds approximately 130,000 distinct CDR3 sequences, approximately 90% seen once, with about 0.23% in the top ten. CD8+ and CD4+ T cells from blood underwent TCR beta sequencing, which was carried out in a high-throughput format. Isolation of CD8+ and CD4+ T cells was performed negatively, whereas enrichment of TEMRA cells was done by FACS. Sample: CD8+ T cells from PBMCs. This receptor was taken from a human donor with multiple sclerosis.

The CDR3, as DNA: TGTGCCAGTAGTATAACGGGAGGGGCCTACGAGCAGTACTTC. Amino acids: CASSITGGAYEQYF. J is TRBJ2-7 and V is TRBV19; the match to TRBD2 covers 8 bases. Germline CDR1 reads LNHDA; CDR2 reads SQIVND (reference sequence). V lost 2 bases and J lost 2; bases outside the gene matches: 2. The CDR3 consists of 14 residues.